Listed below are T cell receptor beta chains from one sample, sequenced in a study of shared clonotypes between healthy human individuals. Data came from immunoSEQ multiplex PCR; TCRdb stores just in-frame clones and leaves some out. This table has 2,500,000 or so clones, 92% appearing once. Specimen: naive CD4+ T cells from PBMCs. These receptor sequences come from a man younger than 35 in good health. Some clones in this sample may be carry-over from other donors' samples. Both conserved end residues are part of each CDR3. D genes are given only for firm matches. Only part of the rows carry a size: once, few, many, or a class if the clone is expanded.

CDR3nt: TGTGCCAGCCGCCGACAGGCCTCCGATACGCAGTATTTT; CDR3aa: CASRRQASDTQYF; d_gene: -; v_gene: TRBV11-3; j_gene: TRBJ2-3; abundance: -
CDR3nt: TGTGCCAGCAGCTTCCAGGGAGGAGGGGAGACCCAGTACTTC; CDR3aa: CASSFQGGGETQYF; d_gene: -; v_gene: TRBV28; j_gene: TRBJ2-5; abundance: once
CDR3nt: TGTGCCAGCAGCCAGTGGAGGGCCGGGAGGACAGATACGCAGTATTTT; CDR3aa: CASSQWRAGRTDTQYF; d_gene: TRBD2; v_gene: TRBV4-2; j_gene: TRBJ2-3; abundance: -
CDR3nt: TGTGCCAGCAGTACCGACAAGAACGAGCAGTACTTC; CDR3aa: CASSTDKNEQYF; d_gene: -; v_gene: TRBV27; j_gene: TRBJ2-7; abundance: -
CDR3nt: TGTGCCAGTAGTACAGGGAGAGCAACTAATGAAAAACTGTTTTTT; CDR3aa: CASSTGRATNEKLFF; d_gene: -; v_gene: TRBV19; j_gene: TRBJ1-4; abundance: -
CDR3nt: TGCGCCAGCAGCCCTATCGGACAGGTTGGAGAGACCCAGTACTTC; CDR3aa: CASSPIGQVGETQYF; d_gene: TRBD1; v_gene: TRBV5-1; j_gene: TRBJ2-5; abundance: -
CDR3nt: TGCAGCGTTGAAGATCCCTTCGGCTACGAGCAGTACTTC; CDR3aa: CSVEDPFGYEQYF; d_gene: -; v_gene: TRBV29-1; j_gene: TRBJ2-7; abundance: -
CDR3nt: TGTGCCAGCAGTTTACGGGCCAATCAGCCCCAGCATTTT; CDR3aa: CASSLRANQPQHF; d_gene: -; v_gene: TRBV6-1; j_gene: TRBJ1-5; abundance: -
CDR3nt: TGTGCCTGGAGTCCCCCGAACGGAGGGGGAGGTGAAAAACTGTTTTTT; CDR3aa: CAWSPPNGGGGEKLFF; d_gene: -; v_gene: TRBV30; j_gene: TRBJ1-4; abundance: once
CDR3nt: TGTGCCAGCAGACTACAGGGAGCCTCTGGAAACACCATATATTTT; CDR3aa: CASRLQGASGNTIYF; d_gene: -; v_gene: TRBV28; j_gene: TRBJ1-3; abundance: -